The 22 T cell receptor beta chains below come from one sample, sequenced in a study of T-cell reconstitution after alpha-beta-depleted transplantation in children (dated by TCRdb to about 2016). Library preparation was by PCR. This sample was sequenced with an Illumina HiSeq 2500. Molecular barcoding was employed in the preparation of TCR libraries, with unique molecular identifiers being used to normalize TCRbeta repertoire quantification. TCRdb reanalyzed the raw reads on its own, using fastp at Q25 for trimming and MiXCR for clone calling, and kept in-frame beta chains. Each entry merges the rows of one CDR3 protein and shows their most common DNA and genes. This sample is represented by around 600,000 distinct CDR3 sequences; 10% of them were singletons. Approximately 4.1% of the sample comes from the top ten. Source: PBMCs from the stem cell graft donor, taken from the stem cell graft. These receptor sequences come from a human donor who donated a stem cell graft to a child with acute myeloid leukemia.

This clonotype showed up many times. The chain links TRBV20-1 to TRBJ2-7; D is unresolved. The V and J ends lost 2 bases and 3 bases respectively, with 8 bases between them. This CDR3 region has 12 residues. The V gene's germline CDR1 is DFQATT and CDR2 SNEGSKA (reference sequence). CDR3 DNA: TGCAGTGCTAGACTCCTGGACTACGAGCAGTACTTC. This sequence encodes CSARLLDYEQYF.

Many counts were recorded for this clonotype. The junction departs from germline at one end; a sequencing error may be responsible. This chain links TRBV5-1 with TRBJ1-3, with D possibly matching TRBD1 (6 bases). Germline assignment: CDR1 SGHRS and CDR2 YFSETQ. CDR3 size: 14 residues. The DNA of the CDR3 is TGTGCCAGCAGTGGAGGGGGCTCTGGAAACACCATATATTTT. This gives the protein CASSGGGSGNTIYF.

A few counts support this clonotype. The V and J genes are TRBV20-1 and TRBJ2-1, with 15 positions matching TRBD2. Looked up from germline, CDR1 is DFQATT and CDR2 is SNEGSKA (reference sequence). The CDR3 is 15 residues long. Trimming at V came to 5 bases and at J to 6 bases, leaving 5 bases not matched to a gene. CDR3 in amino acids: CSAPGTSGRFNEQFF. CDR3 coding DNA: TGCAGTGCTCCCGGGACTAGCGGGAGGTTCAATGAGCAGTTCTTC.

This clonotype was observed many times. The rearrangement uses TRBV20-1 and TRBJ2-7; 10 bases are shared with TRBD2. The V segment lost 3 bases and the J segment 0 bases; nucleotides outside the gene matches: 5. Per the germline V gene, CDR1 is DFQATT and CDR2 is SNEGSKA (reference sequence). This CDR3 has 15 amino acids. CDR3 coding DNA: TGCAGTGCTAGCGAAGCGGGAGGGAACTCCTACGAGCAGTACTTC. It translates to CSASEAGGNSYEQYF.

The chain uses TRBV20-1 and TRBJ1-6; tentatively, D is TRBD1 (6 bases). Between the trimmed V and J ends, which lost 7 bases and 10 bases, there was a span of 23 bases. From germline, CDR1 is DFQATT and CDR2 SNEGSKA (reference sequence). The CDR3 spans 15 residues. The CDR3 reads CSVPGKGVVGSPLHF. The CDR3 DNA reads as TGCAGTGTACCCGGGAAGGGGGTTGTAGGATCACCCCTCCACTTT.

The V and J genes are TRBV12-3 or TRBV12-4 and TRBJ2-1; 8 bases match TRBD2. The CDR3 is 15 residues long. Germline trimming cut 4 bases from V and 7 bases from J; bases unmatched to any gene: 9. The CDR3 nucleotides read TGTGCCAGCAGTTGGAGAACGGGAGGGCCTAATGAGCAGTTCTTC. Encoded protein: CASSWRTGGPNEQFF.

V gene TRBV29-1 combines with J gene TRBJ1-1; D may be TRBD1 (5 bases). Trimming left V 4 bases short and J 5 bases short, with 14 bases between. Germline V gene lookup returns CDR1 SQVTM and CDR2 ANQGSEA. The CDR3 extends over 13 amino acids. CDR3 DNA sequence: TGCAGCGTTGTTTCAGGGTGGGGGACTGAAGCTTTCTTT. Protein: CSVVSGWGTEAFF.

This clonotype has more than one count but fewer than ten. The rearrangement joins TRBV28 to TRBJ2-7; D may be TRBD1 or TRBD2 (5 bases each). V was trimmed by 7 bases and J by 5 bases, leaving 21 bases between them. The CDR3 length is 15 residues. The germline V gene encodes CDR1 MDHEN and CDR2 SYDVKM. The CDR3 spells CASTAPGPRGDEQYF. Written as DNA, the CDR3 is TGTGCCAGCACCGCCCCGGGACCCCGAGGGGACGAGCAGTACTTC.

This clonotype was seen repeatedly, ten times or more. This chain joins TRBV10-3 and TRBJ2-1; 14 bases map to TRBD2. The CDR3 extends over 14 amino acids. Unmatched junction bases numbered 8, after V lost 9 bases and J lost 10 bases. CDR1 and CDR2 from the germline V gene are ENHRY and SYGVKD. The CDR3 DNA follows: TGTGCCATGAAGGGACTAGCGGGAGCTGGGGAGCAGTTCTTC. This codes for CAMKGLAGAGEQFF.

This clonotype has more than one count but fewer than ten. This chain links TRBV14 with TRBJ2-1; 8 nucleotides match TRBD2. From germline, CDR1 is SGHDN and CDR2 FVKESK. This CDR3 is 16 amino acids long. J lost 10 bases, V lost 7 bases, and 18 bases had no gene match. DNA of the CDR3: TGTGCCAGCAAGCCCGGGGTAGCGGGAAAGGAAGGGGAGCAGTTCTTC. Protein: CASKPGVAGKEGEQFF.

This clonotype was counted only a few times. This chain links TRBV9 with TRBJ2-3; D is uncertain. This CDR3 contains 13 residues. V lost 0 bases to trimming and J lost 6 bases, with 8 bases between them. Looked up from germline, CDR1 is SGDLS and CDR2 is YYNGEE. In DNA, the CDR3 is TGTGCCAGCAGCGTAGGAAGTCCGGATACGCAGTATTTT. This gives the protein CASSVGSPDTQYF.

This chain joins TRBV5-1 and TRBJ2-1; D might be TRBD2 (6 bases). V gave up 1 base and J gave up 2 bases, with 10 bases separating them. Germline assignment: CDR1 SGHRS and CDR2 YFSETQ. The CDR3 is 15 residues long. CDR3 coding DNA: TGCGCCAGCAGCTTGAAGGAGGGGCCCTACAATGAGCAGTTCTTC. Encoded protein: CASSLKEGPYNEQFF.

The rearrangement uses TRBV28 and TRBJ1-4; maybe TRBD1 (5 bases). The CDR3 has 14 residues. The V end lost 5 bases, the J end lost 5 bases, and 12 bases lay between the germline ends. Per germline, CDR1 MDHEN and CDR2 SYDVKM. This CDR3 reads CASSELGPNEKLFF. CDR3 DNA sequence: TGTGCCAGCAGTGAGCTGGGACCCAATGAAAAACTGTTTTTT.

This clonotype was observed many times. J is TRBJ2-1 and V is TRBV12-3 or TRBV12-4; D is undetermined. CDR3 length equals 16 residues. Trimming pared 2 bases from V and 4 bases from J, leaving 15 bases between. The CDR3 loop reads CASSLTVLPNYNEQFF. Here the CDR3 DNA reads TGTGCCAGCAGTTTAACGGTCCTCCCTAATTACAATGAGCAGTTCTTC.

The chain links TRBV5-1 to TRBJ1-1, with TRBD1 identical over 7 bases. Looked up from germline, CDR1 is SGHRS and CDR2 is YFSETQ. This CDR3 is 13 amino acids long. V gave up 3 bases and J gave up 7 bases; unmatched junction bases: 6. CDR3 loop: CASSSEGAGEAFF. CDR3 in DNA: TGCGCCAGCAGCTCTGAGGGGGCTGGTGAAGCTTTCTTT.

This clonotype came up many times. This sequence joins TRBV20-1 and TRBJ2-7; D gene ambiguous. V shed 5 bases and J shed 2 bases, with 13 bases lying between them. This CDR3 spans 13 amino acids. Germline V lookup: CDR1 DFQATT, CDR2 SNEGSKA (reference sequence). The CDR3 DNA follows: TGCAGTGCTTGGGCGTTAGGAACCTACGAGCAGTACTTC. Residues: CSAWALGTYEQYF.

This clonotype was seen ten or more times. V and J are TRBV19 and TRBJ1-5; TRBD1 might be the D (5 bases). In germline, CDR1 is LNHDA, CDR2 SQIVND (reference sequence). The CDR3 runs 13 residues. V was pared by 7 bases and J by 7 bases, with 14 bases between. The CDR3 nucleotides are TGTGCCAGTACTATGGGGGAGTCGCAGCCCCAGCATTTT. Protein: CASTMGESQPQHF.

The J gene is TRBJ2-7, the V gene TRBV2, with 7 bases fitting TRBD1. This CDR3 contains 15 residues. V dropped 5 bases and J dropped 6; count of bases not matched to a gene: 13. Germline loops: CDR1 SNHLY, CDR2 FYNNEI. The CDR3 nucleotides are TGTGCCAGCAGTCCCGGGACAGAAAGGACCTCCGAGCAGTACTTC. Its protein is CASSPGTERTSEQYF.

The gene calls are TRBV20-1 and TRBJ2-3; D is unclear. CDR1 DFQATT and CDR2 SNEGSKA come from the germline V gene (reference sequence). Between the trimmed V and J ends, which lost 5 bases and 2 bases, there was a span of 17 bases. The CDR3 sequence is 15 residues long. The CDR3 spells CSASRRVIDTDTQYF. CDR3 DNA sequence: TGCAGTGCTTCCCGGAGAGTAATAGACACAGATACGCAGTATTTT.

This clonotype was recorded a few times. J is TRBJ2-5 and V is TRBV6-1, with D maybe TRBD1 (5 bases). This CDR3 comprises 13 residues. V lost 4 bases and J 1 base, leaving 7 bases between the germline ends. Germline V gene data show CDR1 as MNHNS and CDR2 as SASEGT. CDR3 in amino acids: CASSGQLQETQYF. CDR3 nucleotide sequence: TGTGCCAGCAGTGGACAGCTCCAAGAGACCCAGTACTTC.

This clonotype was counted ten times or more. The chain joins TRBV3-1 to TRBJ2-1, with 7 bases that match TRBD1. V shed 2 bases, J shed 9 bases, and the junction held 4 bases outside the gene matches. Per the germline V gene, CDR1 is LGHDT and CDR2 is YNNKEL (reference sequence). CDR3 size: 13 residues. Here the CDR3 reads CASSQRQGAEQFF. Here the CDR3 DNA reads TGTGCCAGCAGCCAAAGACAGGGCGCTGAGCAGTTCTTC.

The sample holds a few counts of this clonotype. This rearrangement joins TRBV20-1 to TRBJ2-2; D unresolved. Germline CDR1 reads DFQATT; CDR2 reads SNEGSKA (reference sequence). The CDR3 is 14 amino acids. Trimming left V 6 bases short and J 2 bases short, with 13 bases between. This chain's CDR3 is CSAPRVVNTGELFF. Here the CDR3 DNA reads TGCAGTGCCCCCCGGGTCGTTAACACCGGGGAGCTGTTTTTT.